Listed below are T cell receptor beta chains from one sample, sequenced in a study of vaccination and CD4 T cells after COVID-19. These TCRs' antigens remain unknown. MiXCR was run by TCRdb on the PCR reads, yielding one entry per CDR3 protein. The table shows over 14,000 distinct CDR3 sequences, with more than 45% occurring only once. Sequences were obtained from CD4+ T cells from blood, cultured in vitro. Source of these receptors: a human donor who had recovered from COVID-19. Each CDR3 is given with its conserved first and last residue. The D gene is left open where the match is weak. Rows may omit the clone size; those that give it use once, few, many or a size class.

d_call j_call v_call clone_size cdr3_aa cdr3_nt
NA TRBJ1-1 TRBV6-1 NA CASSEEAGSFVEAFF TGTGCCAGCAGTGAAGAGGCAGGGTCGTTCGTCGAAGCTTTCTTT
TRBD2 TRBJ2-1 TRBV7-8 NA CASSFLLAGQGEQFF TGTGCCAGCAGCTTCCTACTAGCGGGACAAGGTGAGCAGTTCTTC
NA TRBJ2-3 TRBV20-1 NA CSARGGSADTQYF TGCAGTGCTAGAGGCGGTAGTGCAGATACGCAGTATTTT
NA TRBJ1-1 TRBV30 NA CAWSLRAEAFF TGTGCCTGGAGTTTGAGGGCTGAAGCTTTCTTT
NA TRBJ2-7 TRBV6-2/TRBV6-3 few CASRRIDEQYF TGTGCCAGCCGGCGGATCGACGAGCAGTACTTC
NA TRBJ2-3 TRBV7-2 NA CASSPLVSTDTQYF TGTGCCAGCAGCCCCCTCGTAAGCACAGATACGCAGTATTTT
NA TRBJ2-2 TRBV19 NA CASRGGPNTGELFF TGTGCCAGTAGAGGTGGTCCGAACACCGGGGAGCTGTTTTTT
TRBD1 TRBJ1-2 TRBV20-1 few CSASGTGEILYGYTF TGCAGTGCCAGTGGGACAGGGGAGATTCTCTATGGCTACACCTTC
TRBD2 TRBJ2-7 TRBV11-2 NA CASSSSGLAGDEQYF TGTGCCAGCAGCTCCTCGGGACTAGCGGGAGACGAGCAGTACTTC
TRBD1 TRBJ1-2 TRBV2 NA CASSADRGRHGYTF TGTGCCAGCAGCGCCGACAGGGGGCGTCATGGCTACACCTTC
NA TRBJ1-5 TRBV20-1 NA CSATGRGVGNQPQHF TGCAGTGCCACAGGACGAGGGGTCGGCAATCAGCCCCAGCATTTT
TRBD1 TRBJ2-2 TRBV7-8 few CASSLARFRGSPGELFF TGTGCCAGCAGCTTAGCGAGGTTCAGGGGGTCCCCCGGGGAGCTGTTTTTT
NA TRBJ1-5 TRBV7-8 NA CASSLGGRTNQPQHF TGTGCCAGCAGCTTAGGGGGACGGACCAATCAGCCCCAGCATTTT
NA TRBJ1-3 TRBV12-3/TRBV12-4 NA CASSKYSRNTIYF TGTGCCAGCAGTAAGTACAGCAGAAACACCATATATTTT
TRBD1 TRBJ1-1 TRBV7-2 NA CASSHGTGGGEAFF TGTGCCAGCAGCCACGGGACAGGGGGCGGTGAAGCTTTCTTT
TRBD1 TRBJ2-2 TRBV6-5 few CASSWTGPTGELFF TGTGCCAGCAGTTGGACAGGGCCCACCGGGGAGCTGTTTTTT
NA TRBJ2-3 TRBV7-9 once CASSLTRTEFTDTQYF TGTGCCAGCAGCTTGACCCGGACAGAGTTCACAGATACGCAGTATTTT
TRBD1 TRBJ2-7 TRBV10-3 NA CAISGFDRVGYEQYF TGTGCCATCAGTGGATTTGACAGGGTTGGCTACGAGCAGTACTTC
NA TRBJ1-1 TRBV20-1 NA CSASNSLNTEAFF TGCAGTGCTAGTAACAGCTTGAACACTGAAGCTTTCTTT
NA TRBJ1-5 TRBV9 NA CASSASGSGQPQHF TGTGCCAGCAGCGCCTCAGGGTCGGGTCAGCCCCAGCATTTT
NA TRBJ2-1 TRBV6-5 NA CASSYSPEGSYNEQFF TGTGCCAGCAGTTACTCCCCCGAAGGGAGTTACAATGAGCAGTTCTTC
NA TRBJ1-5 TRBV6-2/TRBV6-3 few CASSYSRASGGRPQHF TGTGCCAGCAGTTACTCGCGCGCCTCGGGGGGTAGGCCCCAGCATTTT
NA TRBJ1-1 TRBV2 few CASSPDNTEAFF TGTGCCAGCAGTCCCGATAACACTGAAGCTTTCTTT
TRBD1 TRBJ2-7 TRBV19 few CASGTGSEQYF TGTGCCAGTGGGACAGGGAGCGAGCAGTACTTC
NA TRBJ2-7 TRBV5-4 NA CASSLRTANLYEQYF TGTGCCAGCAGCTTGCGGACAGCGAATCTCTACGAGCAGTACTTC
TRBD1 TRBJ1-1 TRBV11-2 NA CASSFQGAASLNTEAFF TGTGCCAGCAGTTTTCAGGGGGCAGCCAGCTTGAACACTGAAGCTTTCTTT
TRBD1 TRBJ1-5 TRBV6-5 NA CASSYSLGTAKYSNQPQHF TGTGCCAGCAGTTACTCACTGGGGACAGCAAAGTATAGCAATCAGCCCCAGCATTTT
NA TRBJ2-3 TRBV10-3 NA CAISESIGGRTDTQYF TGTGCCATCAGTGAGTCTATCGGCGGGCGCACAGATACGCAGTATTTT
TRBD1 TRBJ2-3 TRBV7-3 few CASSPWDRSDTQYF TGTGCCAGCAGCCCGTGGGACAGGTCCGATACGCAGTATTTT